This T cell receptor (beta chain) was documented in a study of tumor-infiltrating lymphocytes in primary liver carcinoma. Study as a whole: Tumors, staged T1-T3 N0M0, spanned about 4 to 10 cm. The yield of productive TCRbeta reads per sample was roughly 3.5 to 7.13 million and was similar across tissue types.

Study-wide points: Top-250-clone fractions were significantly higher in tumors than in blood (p = 0.039). Compared with tumor region pairs, tumor-adjacent and tumor-blood pairs overlapped less.

Joint extraction of RNA and DNA used roughly 20-33 mg of bulk tissue that was unsorted. TCR beta cDNA was made from 400 to 600 ng total RNA with a constant-region primer. Construction of TCR beta libraries relied on three successive nested multiplex PCR rounds employing slightly modified ARM-PCR. The first two PCR rounds used TRBV1-TRBV30 forward primers with a C-beta reverse primer, 9 to 11 cycles each. TCRdb re-called the multiplex PCR reads with MiXCR, one entry per CDR3 protein. This sample yields over 95,000 distinct CDR3 sequences, of which 55% to 70% are seen a single time; 9% to 10% belongs to the top ten. Trimming left V 7 bases short and J 6 bases short, with 25 bases between. The CDR3 loop spans 17 amino acids. Germline CDR1 and CDR2: MDHEN and SYDVKM. This clonotype occurred once. Its cognate antigen is unknown.

This clonotype was obtained from a woman in her sixties with primary liver carcinoma and hepatitis B virus infection. The gene calls are TRBV28 and TRBJ1-5; no firm D call. Sequenced sample: liver tumor tissue from sampling region 5. As for subset: tumor region T5, tumor centre. The CDR3 reads CASTIGSPGMVGQPQHF. Written as DNA, the CDR3 is TGTGCCAGCACCATTGGGTCCCCGGGCATGGTAGGTCAGCCCCAGCATTTT.